These 7 T cell receptor beta chains originate from one sample sequenced in a study of T cell changes during pregnancy in multiple sclerosis. Sequenced by immunoSEQ multiplex PCR; TCRdb stores in-frame clones only, minus some. Here the sample spans some 90,000 clones, about 92% being singletons. The source material was peripheral blood, sampled in the first trimester of pregnancy. All receptors come from a female donor with multiple sclerosis, enrolled in a pregnancy study.

The chain is built from TRBV2 and TRBJ2-6, with a possible D match to TRBD2 (6 bases). Trimming removed 5 bases at V and 0 bases at J, with 8 bases between. The germline V gene encodes CDR1 SNHLY and CDR2 FYNNEI. CDR3 length: 15 residues. This CDR3 reads CASSREVSGANVLTF. As DNA, the CDR3 is TGTGCCAGCAGTAGGGAGGTCTCTGGGGCCAACGTCCTGACTTTC.

This rearrangement joins TRBV28 to TRBJ2-7, with 9 bases aligning to TRBD2. CDR3 length: 14 residues. Unmatched junction bases numbered 0, after V lost 3 bases and J lost 0 bases. Germline lookup yields CDR1 MDHEN and CDR2 SYDVKM. The CDR3 is CASSFSGSSYEQYF. CDR3 nucleotides: TGTGCCAGCAGTTTTAGCGGGAGCTCCTACGAGCAGTACTTC.

This chain uses TRBV11-2 with TRBJ1-1; a weak D match, TRBD1 (6 bases). Trimming removed 0 bases at V and 4 bases at J, with 12 bases between. The CDR3 is made up of 15 amino acids. Germline V gene data show CDR1 as SGHAT and CDR2 as FQNNGV. The CDR3: CASSLDTGRGTEAFF. The DNA of the CDR3 is TGTGCCAGCAGCTTAGATACAGGGAGGGGCACTGAAGCTTTCTTT.

The chain combines TRBV29-1 with TRBJ2-2; 7 bases fit TRBD2. This CDR3 has 14 amino acids. V lost 3 bases and J lost 3; bases outside the gene matches: 4. CDR1 and CDR2 from the germline V gene are SQVTM and ANQGSEA. CDR3 region: CSVDEGRDTGELFF. CDR3 DNA: TGCAGCGTTGATGAGGGGAGGGACACCGGGGAGCTGTTTTTT.

The chain employs TRBV27 and TRBJ2-7; the D gene is possibly TRBD1 (6 bases). The germline V gene encodes CDR1 MNHEY and CDR2 SMNVEV (reference sequence). CDR3 length: 13 residues. Trimming left V 5 bases short and J 6 bases short, with 14 bases between. The CDR3 bases are TGTGCCAGCAGTCCACAGGGTTCCATCGAGCAGTACTTC. It codes for CASSPQGSIEQYF.

This chain links TRBV2 with TRBJ2-1, with a weak D call TRBD2 (5 bases). From germline, CDR1 is SNHLY and CDR2 FYNNEI. This CDR3 comprises 12 residues. Trimming stripped 4 bases from V and 9 bases from J, with 10 bases between. CDR3 region: CASSGGYGEQFF. The DNA for the CDR3 is TGTGCCAGCAGTGGAGGGTATGGTGAGCAGTTCTTC.

J is TRBJ2-3 and V is TRBV27; 16 bases line up with TRBD2. The CDR3 spans 18 residues. Unmatched junction bases numbered 11, after V lost 5 bases and J lost 6 bases. The germline V gene encodes CDR1 MNHEY and CDR2 SMNVEV (reference sequence). CDR3 in amino acids: CASSRIRGLAGGPDTQYF. The DNA of the CDR3 is TGTGCCAGCAGTCGTATCCGGGGACTAGCGGGAGGGCCGGATACGCAGTATTTT.